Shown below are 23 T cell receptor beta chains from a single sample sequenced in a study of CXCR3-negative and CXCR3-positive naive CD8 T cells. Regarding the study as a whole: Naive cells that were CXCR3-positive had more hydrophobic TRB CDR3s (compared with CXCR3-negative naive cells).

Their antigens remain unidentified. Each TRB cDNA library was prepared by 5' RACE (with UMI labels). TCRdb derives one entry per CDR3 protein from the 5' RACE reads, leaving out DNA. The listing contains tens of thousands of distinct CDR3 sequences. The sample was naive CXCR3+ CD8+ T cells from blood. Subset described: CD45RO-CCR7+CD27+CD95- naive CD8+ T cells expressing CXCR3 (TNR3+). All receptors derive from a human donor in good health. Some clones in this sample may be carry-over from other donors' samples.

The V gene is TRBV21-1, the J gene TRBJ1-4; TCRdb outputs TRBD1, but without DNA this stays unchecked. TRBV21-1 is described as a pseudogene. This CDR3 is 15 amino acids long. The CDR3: CASSSRLPANEKLFF.

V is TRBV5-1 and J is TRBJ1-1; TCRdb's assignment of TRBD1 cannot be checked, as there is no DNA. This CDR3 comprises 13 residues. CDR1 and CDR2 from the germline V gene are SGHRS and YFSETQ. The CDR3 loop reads CASSLGGRTEAFF. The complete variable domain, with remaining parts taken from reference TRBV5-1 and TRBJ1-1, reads KAGVTQTPRYLIKTRGQQVTLSCSPISGHRSVSWYQQTPGQGLQFLFEYFSETQRNKGNFPGRFSGRQFSNSRSEMNVSTLELGDSALYLCASSLGGRTEAFFGQGTRLTVV.

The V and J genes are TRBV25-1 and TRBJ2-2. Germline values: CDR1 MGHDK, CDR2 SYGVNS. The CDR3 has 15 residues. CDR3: CASSEYGANTGELFF.

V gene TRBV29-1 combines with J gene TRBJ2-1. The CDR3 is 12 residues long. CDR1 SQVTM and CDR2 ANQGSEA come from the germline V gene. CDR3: CSGDLNPNEQFF.

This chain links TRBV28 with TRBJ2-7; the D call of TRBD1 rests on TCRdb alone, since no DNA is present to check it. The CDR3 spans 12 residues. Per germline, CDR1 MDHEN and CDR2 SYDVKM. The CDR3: CASSLPSTGEYF.

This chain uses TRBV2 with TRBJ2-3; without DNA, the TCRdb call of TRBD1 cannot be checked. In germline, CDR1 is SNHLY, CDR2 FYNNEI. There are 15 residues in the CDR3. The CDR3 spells CASSRWGQGTDTQYF.

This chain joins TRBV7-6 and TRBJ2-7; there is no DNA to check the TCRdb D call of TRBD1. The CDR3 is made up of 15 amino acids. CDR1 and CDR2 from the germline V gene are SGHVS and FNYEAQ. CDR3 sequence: CASSARGGGSYEQYF.

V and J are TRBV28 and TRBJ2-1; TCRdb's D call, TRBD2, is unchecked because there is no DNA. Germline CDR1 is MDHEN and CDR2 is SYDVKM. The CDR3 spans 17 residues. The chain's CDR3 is CASSALGGSGGYNEQFF.

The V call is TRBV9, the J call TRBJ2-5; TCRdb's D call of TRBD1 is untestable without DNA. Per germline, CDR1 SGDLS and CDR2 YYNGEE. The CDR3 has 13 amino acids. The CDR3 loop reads CASSLVGAETQYF.

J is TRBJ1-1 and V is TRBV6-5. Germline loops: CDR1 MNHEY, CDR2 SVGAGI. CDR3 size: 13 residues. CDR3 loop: CASSYDRNTEAFF.

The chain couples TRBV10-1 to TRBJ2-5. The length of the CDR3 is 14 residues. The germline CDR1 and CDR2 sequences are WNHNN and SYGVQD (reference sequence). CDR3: CASSEMADQETQYF.

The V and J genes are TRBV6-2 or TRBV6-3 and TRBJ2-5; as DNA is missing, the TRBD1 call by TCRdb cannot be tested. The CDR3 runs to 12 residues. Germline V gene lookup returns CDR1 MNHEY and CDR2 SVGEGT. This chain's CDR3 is CASSGDRETQYF.

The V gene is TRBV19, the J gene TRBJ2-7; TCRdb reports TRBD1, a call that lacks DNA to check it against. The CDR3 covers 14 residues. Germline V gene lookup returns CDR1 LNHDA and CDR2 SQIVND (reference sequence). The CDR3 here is CASSIGPGVYEQYF.

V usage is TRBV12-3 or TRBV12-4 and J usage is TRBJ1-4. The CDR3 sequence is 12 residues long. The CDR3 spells CASSHDLEKLFF.

Here the CDR3 reads CASSQATGPGLADQETQYF. The chain combines TRBV4-1 with TRBJ2-5; TCRdb names TRBD2, which stays unverified in the absence of DNA. CDR1 is MGHRA, CDR2 YSYEKL, per germline. This CDR3 is 19 amino acids long.

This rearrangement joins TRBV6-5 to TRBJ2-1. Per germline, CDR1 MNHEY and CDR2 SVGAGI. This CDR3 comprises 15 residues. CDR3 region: CASSYEGSSYNEQFF.

The CDR3 protein is CASSLQGAGEQYF. The V gene is TRBV7-6, the J gene TRBJ2-7; TCRdb names TRBD1, which stays unverified in the absence of DNA. This CDR3 region has 13 residues. Per germline, CDR1 SGHVS and CDR2 FNYEAQ.

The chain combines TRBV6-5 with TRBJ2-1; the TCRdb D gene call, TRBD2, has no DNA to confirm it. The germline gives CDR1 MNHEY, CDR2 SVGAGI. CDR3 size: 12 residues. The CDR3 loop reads CASSSVAGEQFF.

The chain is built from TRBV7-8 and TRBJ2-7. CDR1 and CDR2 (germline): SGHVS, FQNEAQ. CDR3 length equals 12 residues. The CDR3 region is CASRGNDYEQYF.

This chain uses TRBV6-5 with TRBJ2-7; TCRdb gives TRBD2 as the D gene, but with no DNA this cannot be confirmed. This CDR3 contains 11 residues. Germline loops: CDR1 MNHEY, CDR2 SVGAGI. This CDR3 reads CATGGTYEQYF.

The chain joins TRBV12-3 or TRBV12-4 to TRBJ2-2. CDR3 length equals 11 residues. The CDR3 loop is CASSWRGELFF.

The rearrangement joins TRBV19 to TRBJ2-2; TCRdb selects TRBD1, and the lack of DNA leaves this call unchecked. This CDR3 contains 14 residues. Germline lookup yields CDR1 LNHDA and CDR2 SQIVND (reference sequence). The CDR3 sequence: CASIPTGDTGELFF.

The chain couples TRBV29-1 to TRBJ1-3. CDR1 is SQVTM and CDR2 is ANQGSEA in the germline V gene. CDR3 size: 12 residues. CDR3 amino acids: CSAAGSGNTIYF.